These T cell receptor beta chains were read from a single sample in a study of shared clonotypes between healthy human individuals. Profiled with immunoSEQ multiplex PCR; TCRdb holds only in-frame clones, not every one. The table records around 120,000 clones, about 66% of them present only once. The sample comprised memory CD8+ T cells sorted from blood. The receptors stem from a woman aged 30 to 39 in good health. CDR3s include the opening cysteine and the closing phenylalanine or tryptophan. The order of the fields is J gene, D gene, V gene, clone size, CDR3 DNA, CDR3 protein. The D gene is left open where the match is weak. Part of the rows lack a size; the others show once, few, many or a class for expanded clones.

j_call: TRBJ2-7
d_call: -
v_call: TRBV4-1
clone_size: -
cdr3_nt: TGCGCCAGCAGCCGAAAACAGCGATACGAGCAGTACTTC
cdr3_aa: CASSRKQRYEQYF

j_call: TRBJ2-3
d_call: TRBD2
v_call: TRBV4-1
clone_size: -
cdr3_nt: TGCGCCAGCAGCCAAGGGGCTAGCGGGAGATCAGATACGCAGTATTTT
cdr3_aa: CASSQGASGRSDTQYF

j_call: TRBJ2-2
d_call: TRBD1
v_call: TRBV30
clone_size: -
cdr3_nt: TGTGCCTGGAGTGGGGGTGACAGGGTCCCCTGGAGCTCGGCCGGGGAGCTGTTTTTT
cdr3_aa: CAWSGGDRVPWSSAGELFF

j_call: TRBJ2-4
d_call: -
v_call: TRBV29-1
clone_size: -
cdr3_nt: TGCAGCGTAGCTGGACAGGGAGGGGCCATTCAGTACTTC
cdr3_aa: CSVAGQGGAIQYF

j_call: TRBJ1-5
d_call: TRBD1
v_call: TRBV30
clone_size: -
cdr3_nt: TGTGCCTGGGCACAGGGGGATCAGCCCCAGCATTTT
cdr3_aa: CAWAQGDQPQHF

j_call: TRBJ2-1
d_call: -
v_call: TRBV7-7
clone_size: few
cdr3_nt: TGTGCCAGCAGTCAGACAGCCTACAATGAGCAGTTCTTC
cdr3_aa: CASSQTAYNEQFF

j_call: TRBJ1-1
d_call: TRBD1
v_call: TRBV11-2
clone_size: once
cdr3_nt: TGTGCCAGCAGCTACGACCGGACAGGTGAAACTGAAGCTTTCTTT
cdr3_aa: CASSYDRTGETEAFF

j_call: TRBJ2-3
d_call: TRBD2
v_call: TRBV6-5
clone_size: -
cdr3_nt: TGTGCCAGCAGCGCACTAGCGGGAGGGCCAGATACGCAGTATTTT
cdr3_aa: CASSALAGGPDTQYF

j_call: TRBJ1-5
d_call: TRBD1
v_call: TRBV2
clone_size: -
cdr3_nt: TGTGCCAGCAGGGGGGACAGGGCCAGCAATCAGCCCCAGCATTTT
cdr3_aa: CASRGDRASNQPQHF

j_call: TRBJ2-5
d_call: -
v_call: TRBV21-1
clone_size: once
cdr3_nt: TGTGCCAGCAGAGGGGGGGGAGAGACCCAGTACTTC
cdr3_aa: CASRGGGETQYF

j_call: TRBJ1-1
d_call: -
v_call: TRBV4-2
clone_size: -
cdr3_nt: TGTGCCAGCAGCCAAGATGGATGGGCGGTTGCTTTCTTT
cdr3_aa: CASSQDGWAVAFF

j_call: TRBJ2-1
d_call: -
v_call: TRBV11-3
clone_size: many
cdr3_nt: TGTGCCAGCAGCTCTCCCGGGACTTCGGAGTTCTTC
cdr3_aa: CASSSPGTSEFF

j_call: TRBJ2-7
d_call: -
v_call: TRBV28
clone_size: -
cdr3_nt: TGTGCCAGCAGCAGAGGGACGTTGAGCTCCTACGAGCAGTACTTC
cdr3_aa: CASSRGTLSSYEQYF

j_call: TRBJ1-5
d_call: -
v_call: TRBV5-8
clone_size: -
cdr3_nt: TGTGCCAGCAGCTTGGTCGCACCGAGTCAGCCCCAGCATTTT
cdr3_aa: CASSLVAPSQPQHF

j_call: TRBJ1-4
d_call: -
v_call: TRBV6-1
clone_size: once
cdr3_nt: TGTGCCAGCAACCGACAGCCTGCAACTAATGAAAAACTGTTTTTT
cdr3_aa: CASNRQPATNEKLFF

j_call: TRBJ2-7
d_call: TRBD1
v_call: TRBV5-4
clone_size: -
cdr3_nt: TGTGCCAGCAGCTTACAGGGGTCCTACGAGCAGTACTTC
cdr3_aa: CASSLQGSYEQYF

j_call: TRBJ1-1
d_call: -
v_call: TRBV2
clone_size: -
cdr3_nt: TGTGCCAGCAGCGGGTCTCCGAACACTGAAGCTTTCTTT
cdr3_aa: CASSGSPNTEAFF

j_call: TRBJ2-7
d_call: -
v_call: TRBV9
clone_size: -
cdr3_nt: TGTGCCAGCAGCGCCGGGTGGGGTCCCGAGCAGTACTTC
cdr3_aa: CASSAGWGPEQYF

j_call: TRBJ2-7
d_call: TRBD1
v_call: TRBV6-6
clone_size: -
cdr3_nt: TGTGCCAGCAGTTACACCATGGGACAGGGATCCTACGAGCAGTACTTC
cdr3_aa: CASSYTMGQGSYEQYF

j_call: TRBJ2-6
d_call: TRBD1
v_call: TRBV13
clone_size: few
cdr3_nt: TGTGCCAGCCGTCAGAAGGGGGCCTCTGGGGCCAACGTCCTGACTTTC
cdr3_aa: CASRQKGASGANVLTF

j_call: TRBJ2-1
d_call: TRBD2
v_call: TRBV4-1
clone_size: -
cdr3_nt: TGCGCCAGCAGCCAAGATGGGCTAGCGGTTGTCTACAATGAGCAGTTCTTC
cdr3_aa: CASSQDGLAVVYNEQFF